The entry that follows covers one T cell receptor (beta chain) sequence. No cognate antigen has been identified for it. There are no base qualities to consult, and no much larger clone falls within one base. TCRbeta CDR3 regions were amplified from genomic DNA by means of the immunoSEQ Assay, a bias-controlled multiplex PCR. The paper's processing steps were these. The number of nucleated cells in each sample was estimated from the amplification of reference gene primers within the assay. Sequence reads were collapsed and filtered to measure the absolute abundance of every unique TCRbeta CDR3 rearrangement. Productive Simpson clonality was computed per sample as the square root of Simpson's diversity index over productive rearrangements. Imported from immuneACCESS, the table was reduced by TCRdb to in-frame sequences with V and J called. These copies leave out some clones; in studies compared against another copy, an unresolved V gene accounts for under half, and the cause of the remainder is not known. V and J calls and clone size are given by that table; D and trimming were obtained from the DNA. This sample is represented by a few hundred thousand clones; 88% of them were singletons. The leading ten clones occupy 6.9% of the sample.

Another Seattle source contributed samples from volunteer blood donors who had recovered from COVID-19. Each collaborating institution followed its own protocols to collect whole blood in K2EDTA tubes. For TCRbeta analysis, collaborators shipped samples in one of three forms: frozen whole blood, isolated PBMCs, or DNA extracted from either of those sample types. The data belong to a study of blood T cell repertoires in COVID-19 (dated by TCRdb to the early 2020s). Some background on the complete study: The collaborator samples originated in the United States, Italy and Spain and spanned the acute and convalescent phases of COVID-19. The material from the prospective study consisted of cDNA or gDNA derived from T cells, B-cell-depleted T cells, or PBMCs. A de-identified subject ID, COVID-19 status, age in years and sex were almost always included in the sample metadata. The samples were drawn from two sources: the first 160 participants of the ongoing ImmuneRACE study, and about 1,300 subjects contributed by 6 global collaborators. The dataset comprised deeply sampled blood TCRbeta repertoires from subjects exposed to, actively infected with, or recovered from COVID-19. The repertoires were made available in a free public database intended to serve as a resource for research on the immune response to SARS-CoV-2. HLA class I and class II types, where available, came from metadata supplied by the sample provider rather than from assay-based typing. Study-wide conclusions, independent of this receptor: Clinical and demographic metadata were provided uncurated, with the amount varying by source and participant.

The specimen sequenced was peripheral blood. The sequence was collected from a woman aged 25 to 39 who had recovered from COVID-19.

Here the CDR3 is given as CASSPQVLSYNEQFF. The sequenced DNA: TGTGCCAGCAGCCCGCAGGTTTTGTCCTACAATGAGCAGTTCTTC. The chain links TRBV7-2 with TRBJ2-1; no D gene call is confident. Taken from the germline V gene, the CDR1 and CDR2 loops are SGHTA and FQGNSA. The CDR3 runs 15 amino acids, cysteine and phenylalanine included. Of the read, only the CDR3 DNA is kept; its 45 bases are in frame from base 1. Trimming at the junction amounts to 5 bases on V and 1 base on J, and the germline ends lie 12 bases apart.